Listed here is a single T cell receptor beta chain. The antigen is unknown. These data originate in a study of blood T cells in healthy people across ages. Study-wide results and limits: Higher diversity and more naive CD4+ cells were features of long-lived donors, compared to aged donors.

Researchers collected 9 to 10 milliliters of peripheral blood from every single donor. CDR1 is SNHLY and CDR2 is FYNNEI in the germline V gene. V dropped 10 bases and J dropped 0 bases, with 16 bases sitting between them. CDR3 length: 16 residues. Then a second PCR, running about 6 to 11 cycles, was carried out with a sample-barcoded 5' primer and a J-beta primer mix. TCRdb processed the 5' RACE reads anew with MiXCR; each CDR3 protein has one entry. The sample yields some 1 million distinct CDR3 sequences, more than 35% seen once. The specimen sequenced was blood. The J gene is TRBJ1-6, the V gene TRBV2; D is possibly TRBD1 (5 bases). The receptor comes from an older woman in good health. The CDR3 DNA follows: TGTGCCAACATTTTCGACAGAAACTCCTATAATTCACCCCTCCACTTT. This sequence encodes CANIFDRNSYNSPLHF.